This T cell receptor beta chain was sequenced for a study of tumor and adjacent non-tumor tissue in lung cancer. Germline-derived CDR1 and CDR2 are MNHEY and SVGAGI. With V trimmed by 2 bases and J by 12 bases, 15 bases remained unmatched. CDR3 length: 16 residues. The library came from three nested PCR rounds adapted from ARM-PCR protocols. In TCRdb, the multiplex PCR reads were re-called with MiXCR into one record per CDR3 protein. Seen here are roughly 75,000 distinct CDR3 sequences, roughly 80% observed once, and the top ten hold about 54%. No cell sorting was done before RNA was extracted from the tissue. More than 3 cm separated this lung sample from the edge of the tumor.

This receptor was identified in a man in his 60s with non-small cell lung cancer. The sample consisted of distant non-tumor lung tissue. The rearrangement links TRBV6-5 to TRBJ2-3, with 9 positions matching TRBD2. The CDR3 DNA is TGTGCCAGCAGTTACGCAAGCGGGGGGCCGCGAGATAATCAGTATTTT. Its translation: CASSYASGGPRDNQYF.